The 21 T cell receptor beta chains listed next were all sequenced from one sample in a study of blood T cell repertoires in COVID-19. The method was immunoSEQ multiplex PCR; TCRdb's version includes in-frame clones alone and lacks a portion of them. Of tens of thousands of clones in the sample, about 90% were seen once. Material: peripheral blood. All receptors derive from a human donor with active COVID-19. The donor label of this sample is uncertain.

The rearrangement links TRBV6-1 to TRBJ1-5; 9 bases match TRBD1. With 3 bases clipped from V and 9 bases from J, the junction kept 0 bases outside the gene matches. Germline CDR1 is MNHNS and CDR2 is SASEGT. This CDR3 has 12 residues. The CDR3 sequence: CASSETGGPQHF. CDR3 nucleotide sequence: TGTGCCAGCAGTGAGACAGGGGGGCCCCAGCATTTT.

CDR3 sequence (DNA): TGTGCCAGCAGCTTAGGGAGGGTGTCTGAAGCTTTCTTT. Translation: CASSLGRVSEAFF. The chain carries TRBV11-2 and TRBJ1-1; D is unresolved. Germline CDR1 and CDR2: SGHAT and FQNNGV. The ends were cut back, 1 base at V and 6 bases at J, with 9 bases in the middle. The CDR3 totals 13 residues.

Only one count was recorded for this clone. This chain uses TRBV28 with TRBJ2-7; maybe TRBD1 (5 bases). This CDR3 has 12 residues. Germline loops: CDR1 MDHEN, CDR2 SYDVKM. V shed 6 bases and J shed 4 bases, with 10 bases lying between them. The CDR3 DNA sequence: TGTGCCAGCAGGTCTCAGGGATACGAGCAGTACTTC. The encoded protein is CASRSQGYEQYF. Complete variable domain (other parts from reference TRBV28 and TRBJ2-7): DVKVTQSSRYLVKRTGEKVFLECVQDMDHENMFWYRQDPGLGLRLIYFSYDVKMKEKGDIPEGYSVSREKKERFSLILESASTNQTSMYLCASRSQGYEQYFGPGTRLTVT.

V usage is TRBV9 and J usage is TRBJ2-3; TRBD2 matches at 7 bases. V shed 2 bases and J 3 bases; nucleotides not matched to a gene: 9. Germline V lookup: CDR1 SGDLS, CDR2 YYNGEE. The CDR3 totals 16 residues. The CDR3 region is CASSVGRGDRTDTQYF. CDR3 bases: TGTGCCAGCAGCGTTGGACGGGGGGATCGGACAGATACGCAGTATTTT.

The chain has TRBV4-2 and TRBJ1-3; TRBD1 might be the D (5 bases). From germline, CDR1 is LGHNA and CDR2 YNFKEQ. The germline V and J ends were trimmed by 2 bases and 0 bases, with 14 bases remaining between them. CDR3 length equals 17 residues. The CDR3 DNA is TGTGCCAGCAGCCAAACCGTTGGAGGGACCTCTGGAAACACCATATATTTT. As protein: CASSQTVGGTSGNTIYF.

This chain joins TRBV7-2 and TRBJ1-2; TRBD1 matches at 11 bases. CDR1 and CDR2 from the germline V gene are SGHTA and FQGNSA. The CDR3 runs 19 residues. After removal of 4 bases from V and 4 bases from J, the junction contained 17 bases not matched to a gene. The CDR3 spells CASSSAPGTGGLWVYGYTF. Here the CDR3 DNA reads TGTGCCAGCAGCTCAGCGCCCGGGACAGGGGGTCTTTGGGTCTATGGCTACACCTTC.

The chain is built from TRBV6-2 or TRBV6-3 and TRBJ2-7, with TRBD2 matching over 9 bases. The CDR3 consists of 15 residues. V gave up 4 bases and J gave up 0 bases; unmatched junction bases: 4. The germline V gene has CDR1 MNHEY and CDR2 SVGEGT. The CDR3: CASSLAGVRSYEQYF. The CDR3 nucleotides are TGTGCCAGCAGTTTAGCGGGAGTCCGCTCCTACGAGCAGTACTTC.

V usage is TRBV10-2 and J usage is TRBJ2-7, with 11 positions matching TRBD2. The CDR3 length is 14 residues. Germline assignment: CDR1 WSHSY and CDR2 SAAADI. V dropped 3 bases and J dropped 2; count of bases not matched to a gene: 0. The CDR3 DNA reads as TGCGCCAGCAGTGAACTAGCGGGGGCCTACGAGCAGTACTTC. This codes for CASSELAGAYEQYF.

The CDR3 DNA follows: TGCGCCAGCAGCCAAGATGGAAGACAGGGGGCGGTCAATGAGCAGTTCTTC. Amino acids: CASSQDGRQGAVNEQFF. The chain has TRBV4-3 and TRBJ2-1, with 10 bases fitting TRBD1. CDR1 and CDR2 (germline): LGHNA, YSLEER. CDR3 size: 17 residues. J was trimmed by 6 bases and V by 0 bases; bases with no gene match: 8.

CDR3 sequence (DNA): TGTGCCAGCAGCCAAGAGCCAGGGGGTTTGACTAGCGGAACCTACGAGCAGTACTTC. Translating it yields CASSQEPGGLTSGTYEQYF. The chain combines TRBV3-1 (or the pseudogene TRBV3-2) with TRBJ2-7, with 9 bases aligning to TRBD2. The CDR3 runs to 19 residues. J was trimmed by 2 bases and V by 0 bases; bases with no gene match: 14. Germline-derived CDR1 and CDR2 are LGHDT and YNNKEL (reference sequence).

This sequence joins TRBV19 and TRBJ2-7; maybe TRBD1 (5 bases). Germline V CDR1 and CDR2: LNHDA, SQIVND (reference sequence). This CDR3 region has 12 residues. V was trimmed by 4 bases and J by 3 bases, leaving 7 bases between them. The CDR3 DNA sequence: TGTGCCAGTAGTAATAGGGGCTACGAGCAGTACTTC. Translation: CASSNRGYEQYF.

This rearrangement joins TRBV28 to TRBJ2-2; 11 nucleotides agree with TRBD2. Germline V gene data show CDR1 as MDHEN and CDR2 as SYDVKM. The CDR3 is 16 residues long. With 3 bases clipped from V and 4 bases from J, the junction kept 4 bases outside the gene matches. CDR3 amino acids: CASSFLAGGGTGELFF. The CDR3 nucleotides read TGTGCCAGCAGTTTCCTAGCGGGAGGCGGCACCGGGGAGCTGTTTTTT.

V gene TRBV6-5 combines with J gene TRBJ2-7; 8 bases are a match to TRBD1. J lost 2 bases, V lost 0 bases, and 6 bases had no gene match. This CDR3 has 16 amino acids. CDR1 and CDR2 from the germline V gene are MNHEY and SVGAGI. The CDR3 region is CASSYSTGVRTYEQYF. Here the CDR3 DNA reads TGTGCCAGCAGTTACTCGACAGGGGTTAGGACCTACGAGCAGTACTTC.

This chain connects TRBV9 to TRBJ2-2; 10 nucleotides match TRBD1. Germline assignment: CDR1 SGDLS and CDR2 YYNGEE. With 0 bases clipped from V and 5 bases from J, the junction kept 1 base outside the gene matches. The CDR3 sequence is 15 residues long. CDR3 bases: TGTGCCAGCAGCGTAGCGGGACAGGGGACCGGGGAGCTGTTTTTT. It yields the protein CASSVAGQGTGELFF.

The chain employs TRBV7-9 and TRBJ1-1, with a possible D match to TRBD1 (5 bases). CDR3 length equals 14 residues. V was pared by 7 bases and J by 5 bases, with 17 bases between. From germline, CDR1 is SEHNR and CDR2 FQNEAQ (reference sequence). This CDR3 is CASTPSGRGTEAFF. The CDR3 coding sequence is TGTGCCAGCACCCCGTCGGGGCGGGGTACTGAAGCTTTCTTT.

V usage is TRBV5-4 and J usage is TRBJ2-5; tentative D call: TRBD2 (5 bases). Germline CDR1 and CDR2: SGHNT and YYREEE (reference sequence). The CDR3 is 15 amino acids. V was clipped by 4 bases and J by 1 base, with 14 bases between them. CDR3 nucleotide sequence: TGTGCCAGCAGCATCGGAGGAGATGCCCAAGAGACCCAGTACTTC. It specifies CASSIGGDAQETQYF.

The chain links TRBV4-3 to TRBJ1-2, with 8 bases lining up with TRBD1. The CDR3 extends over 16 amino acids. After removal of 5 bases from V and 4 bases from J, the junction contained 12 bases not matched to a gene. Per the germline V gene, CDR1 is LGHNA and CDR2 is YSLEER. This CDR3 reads CASSTQQGVLPYGYTF. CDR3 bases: TGCGCCAGCAGCACCCAACAGGGGGTACTTCCCTATGGCTACACCTTC.

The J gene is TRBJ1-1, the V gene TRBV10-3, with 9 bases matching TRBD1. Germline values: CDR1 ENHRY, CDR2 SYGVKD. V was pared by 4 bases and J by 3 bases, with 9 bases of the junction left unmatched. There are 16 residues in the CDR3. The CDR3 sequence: CAISGTGGGWDTEAFF. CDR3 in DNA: TGTGCCATCAGTGGCACAGGGGGCGGGTGGGACACTGAAGCTTTCTTT.

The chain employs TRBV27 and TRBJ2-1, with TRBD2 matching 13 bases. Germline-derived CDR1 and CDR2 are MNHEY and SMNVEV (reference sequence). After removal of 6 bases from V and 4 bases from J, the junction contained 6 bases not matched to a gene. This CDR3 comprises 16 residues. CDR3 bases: TGTGCCAGCAGACCGCCGGGACTAGCGGGGTACAATGAGCAGTTCTTC. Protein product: CASRPPGLAGYNEQFF.

The CDR3 region is CASSLRRGLMRSSTDTQYF. The CDR3 bases are TGTGCCAGCAGCTTAAGAAGGGGTTTAATGCGCTCTAGCACAGATACGCAGTATTTT. The chain combines TRBV7-9 with TRBJ2-3, with a weak D call TRBD1 (5 bases). Germline assignment: CDR1 SEHNR and CDR2 FQNEAQ (reference sequence). V dropped 2 bases and J dropped 0 bases, with 21 bases sitting between them. The CDR3 consists of 19 residues.

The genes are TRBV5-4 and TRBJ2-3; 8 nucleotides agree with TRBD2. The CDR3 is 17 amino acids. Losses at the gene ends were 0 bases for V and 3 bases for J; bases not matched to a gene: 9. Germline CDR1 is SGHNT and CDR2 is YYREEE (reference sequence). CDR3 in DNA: TGTGCCAGCAGCTTGGCCTGGGTCCGGGAGGGAACAGATACGCAGTATTTT. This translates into CASSLAWVREGTDTQYF.